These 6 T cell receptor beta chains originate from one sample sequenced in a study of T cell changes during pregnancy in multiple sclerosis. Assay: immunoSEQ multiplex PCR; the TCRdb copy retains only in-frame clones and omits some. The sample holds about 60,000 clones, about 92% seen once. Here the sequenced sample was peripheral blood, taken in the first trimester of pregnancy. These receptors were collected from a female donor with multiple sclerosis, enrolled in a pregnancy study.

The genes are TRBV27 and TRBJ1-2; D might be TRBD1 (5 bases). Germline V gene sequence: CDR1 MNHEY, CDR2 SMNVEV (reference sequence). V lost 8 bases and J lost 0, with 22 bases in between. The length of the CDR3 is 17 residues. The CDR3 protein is CASSAQKRTPPNYGYTF. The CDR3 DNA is TGTGCCAGCTCGGCCCAGAAACGGACACCGCCTAACTATGGCTACACCTTC.

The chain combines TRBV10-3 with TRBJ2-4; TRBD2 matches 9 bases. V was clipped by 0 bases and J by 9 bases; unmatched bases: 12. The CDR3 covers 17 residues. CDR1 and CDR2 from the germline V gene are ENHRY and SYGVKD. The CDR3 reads CAISESASGEKGSIQYF. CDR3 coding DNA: TGTGCCATCAGTGAGTCGGCTAGCGGGGAAAAAGGTAGCATTCAGTACTTC.

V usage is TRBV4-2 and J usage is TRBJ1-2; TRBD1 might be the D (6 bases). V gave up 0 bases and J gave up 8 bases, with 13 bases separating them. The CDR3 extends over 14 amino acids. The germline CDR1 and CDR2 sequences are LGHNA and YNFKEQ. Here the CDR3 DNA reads TGTGCCAGCAGCCAAGACGGGGGGCTGTGGGGCTACACCTTC. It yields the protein CASSQDGGLWGYTF.

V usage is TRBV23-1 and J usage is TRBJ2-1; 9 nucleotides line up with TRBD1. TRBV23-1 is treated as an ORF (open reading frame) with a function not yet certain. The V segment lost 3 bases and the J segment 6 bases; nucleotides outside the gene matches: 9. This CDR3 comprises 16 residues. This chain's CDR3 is CASSQPGTGTCNEQFF. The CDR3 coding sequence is TGCGCCAGCAGTCAGCCCGGGACAGGGACTTGCAATGAGCAGTTCTTC.

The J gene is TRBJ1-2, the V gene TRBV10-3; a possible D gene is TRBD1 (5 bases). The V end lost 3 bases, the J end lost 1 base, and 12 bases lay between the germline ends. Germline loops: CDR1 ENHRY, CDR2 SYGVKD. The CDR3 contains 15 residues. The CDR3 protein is CAISEQGAYNYGYTF. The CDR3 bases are TGTGCCATCAGTGAACAAGGGGCGTATAACTATGGCTACACCTTC.

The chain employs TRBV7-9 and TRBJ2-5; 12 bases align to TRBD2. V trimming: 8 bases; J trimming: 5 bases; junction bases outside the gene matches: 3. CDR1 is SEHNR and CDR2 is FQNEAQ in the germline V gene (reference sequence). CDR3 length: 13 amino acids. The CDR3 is CASLAGGKETQYF. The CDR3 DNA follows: TGTGCCAGCCTAGCGGGGGGGAAGGAGACCCAGTACTTC.